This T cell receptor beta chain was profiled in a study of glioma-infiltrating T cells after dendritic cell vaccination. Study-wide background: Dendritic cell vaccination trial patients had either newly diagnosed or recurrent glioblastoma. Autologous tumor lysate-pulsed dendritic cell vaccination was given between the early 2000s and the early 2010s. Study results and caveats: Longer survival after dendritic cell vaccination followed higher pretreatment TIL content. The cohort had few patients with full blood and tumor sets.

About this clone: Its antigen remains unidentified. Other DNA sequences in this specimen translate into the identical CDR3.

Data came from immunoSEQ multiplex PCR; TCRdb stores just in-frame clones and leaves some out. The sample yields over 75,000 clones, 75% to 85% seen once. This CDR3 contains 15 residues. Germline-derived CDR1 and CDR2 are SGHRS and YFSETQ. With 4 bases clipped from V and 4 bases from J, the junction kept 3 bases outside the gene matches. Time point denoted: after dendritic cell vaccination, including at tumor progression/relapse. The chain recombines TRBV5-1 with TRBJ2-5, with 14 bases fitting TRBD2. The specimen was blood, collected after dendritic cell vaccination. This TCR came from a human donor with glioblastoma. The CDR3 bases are TGCGCCAGCAGCCCAGGGACTAGCGGGGGAGAGACCCAGTACTTC. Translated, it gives CASSPGTSGGETQYF.